A selection of T cell receptor beta chains follows, all from one sample in a study of T-cell reconstitution after alpha-beta-depleted transplantation in children. TCRdb reanalysed the PCR reads using MiXCR and keeps one entry per CDR3 protein. The sample has about 1,000,000 distinct CDR3 sequences, about 29% seen once. This sample comprised PBMCs, mostly from graft donor cells, obtained 360 days after TCRalphabeta/CD19-depleted stem cell transplant. The origin of the receptors is a boy under three years old who had a stem cell transplant for SCID, so the T cells may come from the graft donor. The CDR3 runs from the conserved cysteine through the conserved F or W. Each record gives: J gene, clone size, V gene, D gene, CDR3 protein, CDR3 DNA. D genes are given only for firm matches. The size of a clone is reported for some rows only, either as once, few or many, or as a class for expanded clones.

j_call: TRBJ1-1
clone_size: many
v_call: TRBV18
d_call: -
cdr3_aa: CASSPGVNTEAFF
cdr3_nt: TGTGCCAGCAGCCCAGGAGTGAACACTGAAGCTTTCTTT

j_call: TRBJ1-6
clone_size: -
v_call: TRBV20-1
d_call: TRBD1
cdr3_aa: CSARGQRDTSPLHF
cdr3_nt: TGCAGTGCTAGGGGACAGCGGGACACTTCACCCCTCCACTTT

j_call: TRBJ1-1
clone_size: -
v_call: TRBV2
d_call: -
cdr3_aa: CASTREFDTEAFF
cdr3_nt: TGTGCCAGCACTAGGGAGTTCGACACTGAAGCTTTCTTT

j_call: TRBJ1-3
clone_size: -
v_call: TRBV10-1
d_call: -
cdr3_aa: CASSGPMPGNTIYF
cdr3_nt: TGCGCCAGCAGTGGCCCAATGCCCGGAAACACCATATATTTT

j_call: TRBJ2-3
clone_size: -
v_call: TRBV29-1
d_call: -
cdr3_aa: CSVESRDRSTDTQYF
cdr3_nt: TGCAGCGTTGAATCAAGGGACCGTTCCACAGATACGCAGTATTTT

j_call: TRBJ2-7
clone_size: -
v_call: TRBV5-1
d_call: TRBD1
cdr3_aa: CASSLDRGSIYEQYF
cdr3_nt: TGCGCCAGCAGCTTGGACAGGGGGAGTATCTACGAGCAGTACTTC

j_call: TRBJ2-7
clone_size: -
v_call: TRBV4-1
d_call: TRBD2
cdr3_aa: CASSRSGATSDSYEQYF
cdr3_nt: TGCGCCAGCAGCCGGTCAGGGGCGACTAGCGATTCCTACGAGCAGTACTTC

j_call: TRBJ1-2
clone_size: few
v_call: TRBV9
d_call: -
cdr3_aa: CASSVGGTTRGYTF
cdr3_nt: TGTGCCAGCAGCGTAGGAGGAACAACCCGAGGGTACACCTTC

j_call: TRBJ2-2
clone_size: few
v_call: TRBV20-1
d_call: TRBD1
cdr3_aa: CSARVLKDRGGGELFF
cdr3_nt: TGCAGTGCTAGAGTCTTAAAAGACAGGGGTGGCGGGGAGCTGTTTTTT

j_call: TRBJ2-5
clone_size: -
v_call: TRBV12-3/TRBV12-4
d_call: TRBD2
cdr3_aa: CASSLGDSGGATQYF
cdr3_nt: TGTGCCAGCAGTTTAGGAGACAGCGGGGGGGCGACCCAGTACTTC

j_call: TRBJ1-2
clone_size: -
v_call: TRBV5-1
d_call: -
cdr3_aa: CASSSRTFSGPYGYTF
cdr3_nt: TGCGCCAGCAGCTCCAGAACTTTTAGTGGGCCCTATGGCTACACCTTC

j_call: TRBJ1-2
clone_size: -
v_call: TRBV5-1
d_call: -
cdr3_aa: CASSLAQNYGYTF
cdr3_nt: TGCGCCAGCAGCTTGGCTCAGAACTATGGCTACACCTTC

j_call: TRBJ1-1
clone_size: few
v_call: TRBV5-1
d_call: -
cdr3_aa: CASQTQGTEAFF
cdr3_nt: TGCGCCTCTCAAACCCAGGGGACTGAAGCTTTCTTT

j_call: TRBJ2-2
clone_size: many
v_call: TRBV29-1
d_call: -
cdr3_aa: CSAANTGELFF
cdr3_nt: TGCAGCGCAGCGAACACCGGGGAGCTGTTTTTT

j_call: TRBJ2-3
clone_size: -
v_call: TRBV6-1
d_call: TRBD2
cdr3_aa: CASKRASGGLIPDTQYF
cdr3_nt: TGTGCCAGCAAAAGGGCTAGCGGGGGCCTCATTCCAGATACGCAGTATTTT

j_call: TRBJ2-1
clone_size: few
v_call: TRBV27
d_call: -
cdr3_aa: CASSSNLSPRGYNEQFF
cdr3_nt: TGTGCCAGCAGTTCGAACCTCTCCCCGAGGGGGTACAATGAGCAGTTCTTC

j_call: TRBJ2-7
clone_size: few
v_call: TRBV20-1
d_call: -
cdr3_aa: CSARDNRAYEQYF
cdr3_nt: TGCAGTGCTAGAGATAACAGGGCCTACGAGCAGTACTTC

j_call: TRBJ1-1
clone_size: -
v_call: TRBV5-1
d_call: -
cdr3_aa: CASSSSGLRMTEAFF
cdr3_nt: TGCGCCAGCAGCTCATCAGGACTCAGGATGACTGAAGCTTTCTTT

j_call: TRBJ2-7
clone_size: -
v_call: TRBV7-2
d_call: TRBD2
cdr3_aa: CASSQLSGGAYEQYF
cdr3_nt: TGTGCCAGCAGCCAGCTTAGCGGGGGGGCATACGAGCAGTACTTC

j_call: TRBJ2-7
clone_size: -
v_call: TRBV20-1
d_call: -
cdr3_aa: CSASVGLESYEQYF
cdr3_nt: TGCAGTGCTAGCGTGGGACTTGAATCCTACGAGCAGTACTTC

j_call: TRBJ2-5
clone_size: -
v_call: TRBV4-1
d_call: -
cdr3_aa: CASSQPLGGASQETQYF
cdr3_nt: TGCGCCAGCAGCCAACCCTTAGGGGGGGCTTCCCAAGAGACCCAGTACTTC

j_call: TRBJ2-6
clone_size: -
v_call: TRBV6-1
d_call: TRBD2
cdr3_aa: CASSGLAVASGANVLTF
cdr3_nt: TGTGCCAGCAGCGGACTAGCGGTCGCCTCTGGGGCCAACGTCCTGACTTTC

j_call: TRBJ2-1
clone_size: -
v_call: TRBV5-1
d_call: -
cdr3_aa: CASSLGSGSYNEQFF
cdr3_nt: TGCGCCAGCAGCTTAGGTAGCGGTTCCTACAATGAGCAGTTCTTC

j_call: TRBJ2-7
clone_size: many
v_call: TRBV3-1
d_call: TRBD1
cdr3_aa: CASGITGDEQYF
cdr3_nt: TGTGCCAGCGGCATAACAGGGGACGAGCAGTACTTC

j_call: TRBJ2-1
clone_size: few
v_call: TRBV7-9
d_call: -
cdr3_aa: CASSLGTWTSLNEQFF
cdr3_nt: TGTGCCAGCAGCTTAGGGACATGGACCAGCCTGAATGAGCAGTTCTTC

j_call: TRBJ2-1
clone_size: -
v_call: TRBV6-2/TRBV6-3
d_call: -
cdr3_aa: CASSSGTHVNEQFF
cdr3_nt: TGTGCCAGCAGTTCCGGGACCCACGTCAATGAGCAGTTCTTC

j_call: TRBJ2-1
clone_size: -
v_call: TRBV9
d_call: -
cdr3_aa: CASSLLDRPYNEQFF
cdr3_nt: TGTGCCAGCAGTCTTCTTGACAGGCCATACAATGAGCAGTTCTTC

j_call: TRBJ1-1
clone_size: -
v_call: TRBV15
d_call: -
cdr3_aa: CATSRDRSGGLAEAFF
cdr3_nt: TGTGCCACCAGCAGAGATCGGTCGGGGGGTCTCGCTGAAGCTTTCTTT

j_call: TRBJ2-6
clone_size: few
v_call: TRBV7-9
d_call: TRBD1
cdr3_aa: CASNPTGPGANVLTF
cdr3_nt: TGTGCCAGCAACCCGACAGGGCCCGGGGCCAACGTCCTGACTTTC

j_call: TRBJ2-7
clone_size: many
v_call: TRBV9
d_call: -
cdr3_aa: CASSGPGKGEQYF
cdr3_nt: TGTGCCAGCAGCGGCCCAGGGAAAGGCGAGCAGTACTTC

j_call: TRBJ2-7
clone_size: -
v_call: TRBV6-1
d_call: -
cdr3_aa: CASSKYRALGEQYF
cdr3_nt: TGTGCCAGCAGTAAGTACAGGGCCTTGGGCGAGCAGTACTTC

j_call: TRBJ2-1
clone_size: -
v_call: TRBV7-2
d_call: TRBD2
cdr3_aa: CASSLDRTSEQFF
cdr3_nt: TGTGCCAGCAGCTTGGACCGGACTAGTGAGCAGTTCTTC

j_call: TRBJ2-1
clone_size: -
v_call: TRBV7-2
d_call: TRBD2
cdr3_aa: CASSLGLAALNEQFF
cdr3_nt: TGTGCCAGCAGCTTAGGACTAGCGGCTTTGAATGAGCAGTTCTTC

j_call: TRBJ2-7
clone_size: few
v_call: TRBV5-1
d_call: -
cdr3_aa: CASSPGVDVSYEQYF
cdr3_nt: TGCGCCAGCAGTCCCGGGGTCGACGTTTCCTACGAGCAGTACTTC

j_call: TRBJ2-2
clone_size: -
v_call: TRBV28
d_call: -
cdr3_aa: CASTGWTARTGELFF
cdr3_nt: TGTGCCAGCACGGGCTGGACAGCCCGAACCGGGGAGCTGTTTTTT

j_call: TRBJ2-5
clone_size: few
v_call: TRBV7-2
d_call: -
cdr3_aa: CASSLVPAIGRETQYF
cdr3_nt: TGTGCCAGCAGCTTAGTTCCCGCAATAGGGCGAGAGACCCAGTACTTC

j_call: TRBJ2-5
clone_size: -
v_call: TRBV10-3
d_call: -
cdr3_aa: CAISRQVQETQYF
cdr3_nt: TGTGCCATCAGCCGACAGGTCCAAGAGACCCAGTACTTC

j_call: TRBJ2-1
clone_size: -
v_call: TRBV3-1
d_call: -
cdr3_aa: CASKATGETYNEQFF
cdr3_nt: TGTGCCAGCAAGGCAACAGGCGAGACGTACAATGAGCAGTTCTTC

j_call: TRBJ1-2
clone_size: -
v_call: TRBV11-2
d_call: TRBD1
cdr3_aa: CASSLSGGGNYGYTF
cdr3_nt: TGTGCCAGCAGCTTATCAGGGGGGGGGAACTATGGCTACACCTTC

j_call: TRBJ2-2
clone_size: few
v_call: TRBV12-3/TRBV12-4
d_call: -
cdr3_aa: CASGRVANTGELFF
cdr3_nt: TGTGCCAGCGGGCGGGTCGCGAACACCGGGGAGCTGTTTTTT

j_call: TRBJ2-1
clone_size: few
v_call: TRBV20-1
d_call: TRBD2
cdr3_aa: CSARDVLAGDYEQFF
cdr3_nt: TGCAGTGCTAGAGATGTACTAGCGGGGGATTATGAGCAGTTCTTC

j_call: TRBJ1-6
clone_size: many
v_call: TRBV12-3/TRBV12-4
d_call: TRBD1
cdr3_aa: CASSRGPGQGFSPLHF
cdr3_nt: TGTGCCAGCAGTCGGGGCCCGGGACAGGGTTTTTCACCCCTCCACTTT

j_call: TRBJ1-1
clone_size: few
v_call: TRBV12-3/TRBV12-4
d_call: -
cdr3_aa: CASSDGWGSTEAFF
cdr3_nt: TGTGCCAGCAGTGATGGGTGGGGATCTACTGAAGCTTTCTTT

j_call: TRBJ2-1
clone_size: -
v_call: TRBV5-6
d_call: -
cdr3_aa: CASSRGNRVGEQFF
cdr3_nt: TGTGCCAGCAGCCGAGGGAACAGGGTAGGCGAGCAGTTCTTC

j_call: TRBJ2-5
clone_size: -
v_call: TRBV9
d_call: -
cdr3_aa: CASSGLLGYETQYF
cdr3_nt: TGTGCCAGCAGCGGCCTACTAGGTTACGAGACCCAGTACTTC

j_call: TRBJ2-7
clone_size: few
v_call: TRBV20-1
d_call: TRBD1
cdr3_aa: CSATRDRTSPNEQYF
cdr3_nt: TGCAGTGCCACTAGGGACAGGACATCCCCAAACGAGCAGTACTTC

j_call: TRBJ2-1
clone_size: -
v_call: TRBV5-5
d_call: -
cdr3_aa: CASLTGTNEQFF
cdr3_nt: TGTGCCAGCTTGACCGGGACTAATGAGCAGTTCTTC

j_call: TRBJ2-3
clone_size: few
v_call: TRBV18
d_call: TRBD2
cdr3_aa: CASSPLASGAADTQYF
cdr3_nt: TGTGCCAGCTCACCACTGGCTAGCGGGGCGGCAGATACGCAGTATTTT

j_call: TRBJ2-5
clone_size: few
v_call: TRBV7-2
d_call: -
cdr3_aa: CASSLGGTEETQYF
cdr3_nt: TGTGCCAGCAGCTTAGGGGGGACGGAAGAGACCCAGTACTTC

j_call: TRBJ2-1
clone_size: -
v_call: TRBV7-2
d_call: TRBD1
cdr3_aa: CASSSFRDRGPGEQFF
cdr3_nt: TGTGCCAGCAGCTCATTCCGGGACAGGGGCCCTGGGGAGCAGTTCTTC

j_call: TRBJ2-5
clone_size: -
v_call: TRBV28
d_call: TRBD2
cdr3_aa: CATRSRGGRETQYF
cdr3_nt: TGTGCCACCCGCTCTCGGGGGGGTCGAGAGACCCAGTACTTC

j_call: TRBJ2-1
clone_size: -
v_call: TRBV4-3
d_call: TRBD2
cdr3_aa: CASRLAGNNEQFF
cdr3_nt: TGCGCCAGCAGGCTAGCGGGGAACAATGAGCAGTTCTTC

j_call: TRBJ2-1
clone_size: few
v_call: TRBV11-2
d_call: TRBD2
cdr3_aa: CASSLRSRGGNNEQFF
cdr3_nt: TGTGCCAGCAGCTTGAGGAGTCGGGGGGGTAACAATGAGCAGTTCTTC

j_call: TRBJ1-4
clone_size: few
v_call: TRBV15
d_call: -
cdr3_aa: CATSRDVAGIEKLFF
cdr3_nt: TGTGCCACCAGCAGAGATGTGGCAGGGATTGAAAAACTGTTTTTT

j_call: TRBJ2-1
clone_size: -
v_call: TRBV25-1
d_call: -
cdr3_aa: CASSASAKVSTYNEQFF
cdr3_nt: TGTGCCAGCAGTGCTTCCGCCAAGGTTTCCACCTACAATGAGCAGTTCTTC

j_call: TRBJ2-3
clone_size: -
v_call: TRBV5-1
d_call: -
cdr3_aa: CASGRGRSTDTQYF
cdr3_nt: TGCGCCAGCGGTCGGGGACGGAGCACAGATACGCAGTATTTT

j_call: TRBJ2-1
clone_size: few
v_call: TRBV7-2
d_call: -
cdr3_aa: CASSLGLLEQFF
cdr3_nt: TGTGCCAGCAGCTTAGGACTCCTTGAGCAGTTCTTC

j_call: TRBJ2-2
clone_size: few
v_call: TRBV6-5
d_call: TRBD1
cdr3_aa: CASSSLLRDSYTGELFF
cdr3_nt: TGTGCCAGCAGTTCCCTACTCCGGGACAGTTACACCGGGGAGCTGTTTTTT

j_call: TRBJ2-1
clone_size: -
v_call: TRBV12-3/TRBV12-4
d_call: TRBD1
cdr3_aa: CASSYETGVGNNEQFF
cdr3_nt: TGTGCCAGCAGTTATGAAACAGGGGTAGGAAACAATGAGCAGTTCTTC